This T cell receptor beta chain originates from a study of radiotherapy plus CTLA-4 blockade in lung cancer. TCRdb's table, derived via immunoSEQ multiplex PCR, lists solely in-frame clones and lacks some. In the table there are 28,000 or so clones, around 73% of which are singletons. The sequencing used peripheral blood, collected from a patient treated with radiotherapy plus ipilimumab. This sequence originates from a human donor with non-small cell lung cancer who had stable disease on radiotherapy plus ipilimumab.

The CDR3 DNA reads as TGTGCCAGCAGCGCCGGATCGGGGGGTGGGCATGAAAAACTGTTTTTT. Its protein product is CASSAGSGGGHEKLFF. The chain employs TRBV7-2 and TRBJ1-4; D might be TRBD1 (5 bases). V lost 5 bases and J lost 6, with 19 bases in between. CDR3 length equals 16 residues. The V gene's germline CDR1 is SGHTA and CDR2 FQGNSA.